The 30 T cell receptor beta chains below all came from one sample that was sequenced in a study of T cell repertoires in cytomegalovirus infection. TCRdb independently ran MiXCR on the reads; one entry per CDR3 protein. Among hundreds of thousands of distinct CDR3 sequences, 15% to 20% were seen once, and the ten largest hold more than 10%. The sequenced sample consisted of PBMCs. These receptors all come from a human donor in good health (CMV status not recorded). Some clones in this sample may be carry-over from other donors' samples.

V gene TRBV14 combines with J gene TRBJ2-3; a weak D match, TRBD2 (6 bases). This CDR3 is 16 amino acids long. The germline V gene has CDR1 SGHDN and CDR2 FVKESK. V dropped 1 base and J dropped 0 bases, with 11 bases sitting between them. The CDR3 loop is CASSQVGGLSTDTQYF. The DNA for the CDR3 is TGTGCCAGCAGCCAAGTTGGGGGACTCAGCACAGATACGCAGTATTTT.

V usage is TRBV11-2 and J usage is TRBJ1-6; D is unresolved. Trimming took 4 bases from V and 8 from J, leaving 3 bases between them. From germline, CDR1 is SGHAT and CDR2 FQNNGV. The CDR3 contains 11 residues. DNA of the CDR3: TGTGCCAGCAGCTCAGATTCACCCCTCCACTTT. Protein product: CASSSDSPLHF.

The table lists this clonotype with many counts. This chain joins TRBV7-6 and TRBJ2-2, with D perhaps TRBD1 or TRBD2 (6 bases each). V lost 2 bases and J lost 1, with 17 bases in between. The CDR3 length is 18 residues. The germline gives CDR1 SGHVS, CDR2 FNYEAQ. Here the CDR3 DNA reads TGTGCCAGCAGCTTAAAGCCTCCCGGAGGGGGGAACACCGGGGAGCTGTTTTTT. Protein sequence: CASSLKPPGGGNTGELFF.

This clonotype was picked up a small number of times. V is TRBV6-6 and J is TRBJ1-3; 7 bases line up with TRBD1. After removal of 1 base from V and 5 bases from J, the junction contained 11 bases not matched to a gene. Germline lookup yields CDR1 MNHNY and CDR2 SVGAGI (reference sequence). The CDR3 has 17 amino acids. In nucleotides, the CDR3 is TGTGCCAGCAGTTACTGGACAGGCCCAGGGCCCCGAAACACCATATATTTT. Translation gives CASSYWTGPGPRNTIYF.

This chain connects TRBV20-1 to TRBJ1-4; D not certain. The V gene's germline CDR1 is DFQATT and CDR2 SNEGSKA (reference sequence). This CDR3 comprises 14 residues. V shed 5 bases and J shed 7 bases, with 17 bases lying between them. CDR3 DNA: TGCAGTGCTCTACGGCGGATCCCGGGTGAAAAACTGTTTTTT. Amino acids: CSALRRIPGEKLFF.

The rearrangement uses TRBV2 and TRBJ2-5, with 11 positions matching TRBD2. The V gene end was trimmed by 7 bases and the J gene end by 3 bases; junction bases not matched to a gene: 7. CDR3 length: 15 residues. From germline, CDR1 is SNHLY and CDR2 FYNNEI. In nucleotides, the CDR3 is TGTGCCAGCATCCAAAGACTAGCGGGGAAAGAGACCCAGTACTTC. Its protein product is CASIQRLAGKETQYF.

This chain links TRBV20-1 with TRBJ2-3; TRBD1 agrees at 7 bases. The CDR3 is made up of 13 amino acids. In germline, CDR1 is DFQATT, CDR2 SNEGSKA (reference sequence). Losses at the gene ends were 4 bases for V and 6 bases for J; bases not matched to a gene: 7. In DNA, the CDR3 is TGCAGTGCTACTGACAGGGTCCCCGATACGCAGTATTTT. This sequence encodes CSATDRVPDTQYF.

J is TRBJ1-2 and V is TRBV6-2 or TRBV6-3; 7 bases are a match to TRBD1. CDR3 length: 14 amino acids. Unmatched junction bases numbered 11, after V lost 8 bases and J lost 5 bases. The germline CDR1 and CDR2 sequences are MNHEY and SVGEGT. The DNA of the CDR3 is TGTGCCAGCGCCCCAGGGGGGCTGGGGTATGGCTACACCTTC. This encodes CASAPGGLGYGYTF.

The chain employs TRBV27 and TRBJ2-1, with D unresolved. CDR1 is MNHEY, CDR2 SMNVEV, per germline (reference sequence). Trimming left V 6 bases short and J 9 bases short, with 18 bases between. The CDR3 has 14 amino acids. The CDR3 region has the DNA TGTGCCAGCAGCCCGACCCGGATTCCCTTTGAGCAGTTCTTC. It codes for CASSPTRIPFEQFF.

This clonotype was seen a few times. J is TRBJ1-5 and V is TRBV7-2; TRBD1 is a possible D gene (6 bases). Germline lookup yields CDR1 SGHTA and CDR2 FQGNSA. Trimming took 0 bases from V and 1 from J, leaving 10 bases between them. This CDR3 spans 16 amino acids. CDR3 DNA: TGTGCCAGCAGCTTAGCGCCGGGGGCAAGCAATCAGCCCCAGCATTTT. This translates into CASSLAPGASNQPQHF. Based on the CDR3 plus reference TRBV7-2 and TRBJ1-5, the full variable domain is GAGVSQSPSNKVTEKGKDVELRCDPISGHTALYWYRQSLGQGLEFLIYFQGNSAPDKSGLPSDRFSAERTGGSVSTLTIQRTQQEDSAVYLCASSLAPGASNQPQHFGDGTRLSIL.

Many counts were recorded for this clonotype. This chain connects TRBV7-2 to TRBJ1-2; 8 bases agree with TRBD1. The CDR3 sequence is 16 residues long. Germline V lookup: CDR1 SGHTA, CDR2 FQGNSA. Unmatched junction bases numbered 7, after V lost 2 bases and J lost 2 bases. CDR3 coding DNA: TGTGCCAGCAGCTTACGGGGTGGACAGGGAAACTATGGCTACACCTTC. Amino acid sequence: CASSLRGGQGNYGYTF.

This clonotype was detected ten times or more. This chain links TRBV7-8 with TRBJ1-1; D is uncertain. The V end was cut by 3 bases, the J end by 3 bases, with 8 bases between. This CDR3 is 13 amino acids long. The germline gives CDR1 SGHVS, CDR2 FQNEAQ. Here the CDR3 reads CASSFTGDTEAFF. CDR3 nucleotide sequence: TGTGCCAGCAGCTTCACGGGAGACACTGAAGCTTTCTTT.

This clonotype was detected a few times. V is TRBV27 and J is TRBJ1-1, with 8 nucleotides matching TRBD1. V gave up 6 bases and J gave up 5 bases; unmatched junction bases: 8. There are 14 residues in the CDR3. Germline V gene sequence: CDR1 MNHEY, CDR2 SMNVEV (reference sequence). In DNA, the CDR3 is TGTGCCAGCAGGGTGGACAGGGCCGGAACTGAAGCTTTCTTT. Residues: CASRVDRAGTEAFF.

This clonotype was seen once. The J gene is TRBJ1-3, the V gene TRBV20-1; D ambiguous. Deletions cut 2 bases from V and 0 bases from J, with 8 bases between. Germline V gene lookup returns CDR1 DFQATT and CDR2 SNEGSKA (reference sequence). The CDR3 has 14 amino acids. The CDR3 bases are TGCAGTGCTAGACGGCCAGCCTCTGGAAACACCATATATTTT. This encodes CSARRPASGNTIYF.

The chain links TRBV6-5 to TRBJ1-5; D call uncertain. Trimming pared 6 bases from V and 5 bases from J, leaving 11 bases between. The CDR3 loop spans 13 amino acids. Germline V gene sequence: CDR1 MNHEY, CDR2 SVGAGI. The CDR3 DNA reads TGTGCCAGCAGCCACCTCCGGGATCAGCCCCAGCATTTT. Protein product: CASSHLRDQPQHF.

This clonotype was counted between two and nine times. CDR3 loop: CASSLSSGNNEQFF. CDR3 DNA: TGTGCCAGCAGCTTGTCTAGCGGAAACAATGAGCAGTTCTTC. J is TRBJ2-1 and V is TRBV7-9; 7 nucleotides match TRBD2. Trimming cost V 3 bases and J 5 bases; bases outside gene matches: 4. The CDR3 contains 14 residues. CDR1 and CDR2 from the germline V gene are SEHNR and FQNEAQ (reference sequence).

The J gene is TRBJ1-4, the V gene TRBV20-1, with D uncertain. Germline loops: CDR1 DFQATT, CDR2 SNEGSKA (reference sequence). This CDR3 is built from 14 residues. V lost 2 bases, J lost 5 bases, and 12 bases lay in between. The CDR3 is CSARSPYSNEKLFF. The CDR3 nucleotides read TGCAGTGCTAGATCCCCCTATAGCAATGAAAAACTGTTTTTT.

In its sample, this clonotype was seen many times. This chain connects TRBV7-2 to TRBJ2-7; 8 nucleotides align to TRBD2. The V gene's germline CDR1 is SGHTA and CDR2 FQGNSA. This CDR3 has 17 amino acids. The V segment lost 1 base and the J segment 2 bases; nucleotides outside the gene matches: 10. The CDR3 sequence is CASSLGGGLAGTYEQYF. The CDR3 DNA reads as TGTGCCAGCAGCTTAGGTGGTGGGCTAGCGGGCACCTACGAGCAGTACTTC.

This clonotype appeared a few times. The genes are TRBV11-2 and TRBJ2-3; 7 nucleotides match TRBD2. The germline V gene has CDR1 SGHAT and CDR2 FQNNGV. The CDR3 is 18 residues long. V was clipped by 5 bases and J by 2 bases; unmatched bases: 16. CDR3 amino acids: CASSRGLGTTAITDTQYF. CDR3 DNA: TGTGCCAGCAGCCGCGGGCTCGGGACTACGGCCATCACAGATACGCAGTATTTT.

This clonotype was observed at least ten times. V and J are TRBV28 and TRBJ1-4; D possibly corresponds to TRBD1 (5 bases). Germline lookup yields CDR1 MDHEN and CDR2 SYDVKM. The CDR3 is 14 residues long. V lost 5 bases and J lost 2, with 9 bases in between. CDR3 in amino acids: CASSPRGTNEKLFF. As DNA, the CDR3 is TGTGCCAGCAGTCCTCGGGGGACTAATGAAAAACTGTTTTTT.

This clonotype has only a few counts. CDR3 bases: TGTGCCAGCAGATTTAATACCGAAGAGACCCAGTACTTC. Translated: CASRFNTEETQYF. This rearrangement joins TRBV27 to TRBJ2-5; the D is unclear. Trimming removed 6 bases at V and 3 bases at J, with 11 bases between. CDR3 length equals 13 residues. CDR1 and CDR2 from the germline V gene are MNHEY and SMNVEV (reference sequence).

Only a few counts were recorded for this clonotype. The chain is built from TRBV20-1 and TRBJ2-2; 7 bases are shared with TRBD1. CDR3 length: 16 amino acids. Looked up from germline, CDR1 is DFQATT and CDR2 is SNEGSKA (reference sequence). The V and J ends lost 6 bases and 3 bases, in that order; junction bases with no gene match: 13. The DNA for the CDR3 is TGCAGTGCCCCAGGGCCCCCGGGACAGTACACCGGGGAGCTGTTTTTT. Residues: CSAPGPPGQYTGELFF.

On this clonotype: Being one base from a much bigger clone, this may be a read error. The chain combines TRBV28 with TRBJ2-3; TRBD1 matches 7 bases. With V trimmed by 6 bases and J by 0 bases, 9 bases remained unmatched. CDR1 is MDHEN, CDR2 SYDVKM, per germline. The CDR3 covers 16 residues. The CDR3 protein is CASSPGQDQSTDTQYF. Written as DNA, the CDR3 is TGTGCCAGCAGCCCAGGACAGGACCAGAGCACAGATACGCAGTATTTT.

This clonotype was seen a handful of times. The chain uses TRBV10-3 and TRBJ2-3, with 9 bases identical to TRBD1. The CDR3 has 13 amino acids. Looked up from germline, CDR1 is ENHRY and CDR2 is SYGVKD. V lost 6 bases, J lost 12 bases, and 10 bases stayed unmatched. This CDR3 reads CAIRETTGGVQYF. The CDR3 region has the DNA TGTGCCATCAGGGAGACCACAGGGGGCGTACAGTATTTT.

This clonotype was seen more than once but under ten times. The chain couples TRBV7-6 to TRBJ2-7; TRBD1 agrees at 7 bases. This CDR3 is 14 amino acids long. Trimming took 4 bases from V and 5 from J; bases not matched to a gene: 8. Germline CDR1 is SGHVS and CDR2 is FNYEAQ. In nucleotides, the CDR3 is TGTGCCAGCAGCTCCCGGACAGGTTTCCACGAGCAGTACTTC. Translated: CASSSRTGFHEQYF.

This rearrangement joins TRBV20-1 to TRBJ1-1, with 7 positions matching TRBD1. Trimming cost V 3 bases and J 1 base; bases outside gene matches: 8. The CDR3 loop spans 15 amino acids. Germline lookup yields CDR1 DFQATT and CDR2 SNEGSKA (reference sequence). The CDR3 region is CSARGGDRRNTEAFF. In DNA form, the CDR3 reads TGCAGTGCTAGGGGGGGGGACAGACGGAACACTGAAGCTTTCTTT.

This clonotype appeared many times. The V and J genes are TRBV12-3 or TRBV12-4 and TRBJ2-3, with unresolved D. Trimming left V 2 bases short and J 2 bases short, with 11 bases between. The CDR3 sequence is 15 residues long. The CDR3 spells CASSLSVGNTDTQYF. The DNA of the CDR3 is TGTGCCAGCAGTTTATCAGTAGGAAACACAGATACGCAGTATTTT.

The CDR3 loop reads CASSQADRNHEKLFF. CDR3 DNA sequence: TGTGCCAGCAGCCAAGCGGACAGGAACCATGAAAAACTGTTTTTT. The chain joins TRBV4-2 to TRBJ1-4; 7 bases align to TRBD1. Germline CDR1 LGHNA, CDR2 YNFKEQ. CDR3 length: 15 residues. Losses at the gene ends were 1 base for V and 6 bases for J; bases not matched to a gene: 5.

This clonotype has a count of ten or more. The chain uses TRBV6-1 and TRBJ2-2, with a possible D match to TRBD2 (5 bases). The length of the CDR3 is 14 residues. The germline CDR1 and CDR2 sequences are MNHNS and SASEGT. Trimming shortened V by 10 bases and J by 5 bases, and 17 bases separated the two germline ends. CDR3 sequence: CAISDSWETGELFF. Written as DNA, the CDR3 is TGTGCCATCTCTGACTCGTGGGAGACCGGGGAGCTGTTTTTT.

This clonotype appeared a few times. The chain is built from TRBV7-2 and TRBJ1-2, with D uncertain. The CDR3 consists of 12 residues. The V end was cut by 5 bases, the J end by 5 bases, with 9 bases between. Germline CDR1 SGHTA, CDR2 FQGNSA. The CDR3 region is CASSDRRYGYTF. Here the CDR3 DNA reads TGTGCCAGCAGCGATCGACGATATGGCTACACCTTC.